This record concerns one T cell receptor beta chain sequence. An amount of RNA that ranged from roughly 0.5 to 1 ug was reverse transcribed with random hexamers. TCR beta CDR3 was amplified by immunoSEQ covering 54 Vbeta and 13 Jbeta. TCRdb reanalysed the immunoSEQ multiplex PCR reads using MiXCR and keeps one entry per CDR3 protein. The table includes over 95,000 distinct CDR3 sequences, about 90% detected once. This specimen comes from a study of CD8 T cells in Susac syndrome. The study sequenced TCR beta in blood CD8+ and CD4+ T cells. Controls were age- and sex-matched healthy donors. CDR3 length equals 14 residues. V was trimmed by 10 bases and J by 0 bases, leaving 13 bases between them.

This clonotype was obtained from a human donor in good health. Sequencing was carried out using CD8+ T cells from PBMCs. The J gene is TRBJ1-5, the V gene TRBV12-3 or TRBV12-4; no reliable D call. The CDR3 sequence is CATNQAYSNQPQHF. Here the CDR3 DNA reads TGTGCCACCAACCAGGCGTATAGCAATCAGCCCCAGCATTTT.